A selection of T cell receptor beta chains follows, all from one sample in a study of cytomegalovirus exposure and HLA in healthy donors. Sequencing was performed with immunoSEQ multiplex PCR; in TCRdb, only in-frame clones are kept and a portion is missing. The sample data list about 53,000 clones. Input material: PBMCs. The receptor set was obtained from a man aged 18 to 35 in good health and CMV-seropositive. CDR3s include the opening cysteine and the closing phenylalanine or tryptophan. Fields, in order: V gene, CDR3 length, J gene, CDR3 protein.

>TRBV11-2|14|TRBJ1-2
CASSSQVGADGYTF
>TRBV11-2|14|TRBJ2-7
CASSLRDLAYEQYF
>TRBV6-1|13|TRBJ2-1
CTLSGSGLNEQFF
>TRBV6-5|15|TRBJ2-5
CASSFTGGGGETQYF
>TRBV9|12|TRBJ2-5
CASGDSQETQYF
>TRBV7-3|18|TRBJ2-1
CASSLRLAGGPGDNEQFF
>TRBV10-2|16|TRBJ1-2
CASSSALQGAIYGYTF
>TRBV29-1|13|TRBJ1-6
CSVKQGADSPLHF
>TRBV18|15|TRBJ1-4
CASSLGQGALEKLFF
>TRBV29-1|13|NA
CSVEDSEGYEQYF
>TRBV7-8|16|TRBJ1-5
CASTPDGVYSNQPQHF
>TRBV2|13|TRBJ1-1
CASTLSGSLEAFF
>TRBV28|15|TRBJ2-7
CASSLVQGVKYEQYF
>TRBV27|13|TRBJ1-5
CASSKLGNQPQHF
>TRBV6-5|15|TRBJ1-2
CASSTAGGADYGYTF
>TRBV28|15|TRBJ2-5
CASSSTVTGEETQYF
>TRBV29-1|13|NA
CSVGGLAGDEQYF
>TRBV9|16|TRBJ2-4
CASSPGQGLAKNIQYF
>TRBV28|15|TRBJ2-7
CASSSHSPGAYEQYF
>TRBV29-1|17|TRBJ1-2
CSVRDPGAGTGWRGYTF
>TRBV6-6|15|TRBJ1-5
CASSSPGDNNQPQHF
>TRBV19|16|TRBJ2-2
CASSRGQGAGTGELFF
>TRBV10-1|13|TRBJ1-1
CASSDRPDTEAFF
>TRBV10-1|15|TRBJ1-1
CASSEASTGGTEAFF
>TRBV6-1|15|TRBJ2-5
CASSELDSGGETQYF
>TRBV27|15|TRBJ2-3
CASSPGLAIADTQYF
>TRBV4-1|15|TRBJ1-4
CASSQGQVENEKLFF
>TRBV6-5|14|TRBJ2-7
CASSYEGDSYEQYF
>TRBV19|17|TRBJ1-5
CASSIARTHREYQPQHF
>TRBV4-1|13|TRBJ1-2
CASSQEGGDGYTF
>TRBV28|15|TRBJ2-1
CASSYGLAGNNEQFF
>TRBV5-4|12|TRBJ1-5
CASSVFNQPQHF
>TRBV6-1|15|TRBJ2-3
CASRETSGGADTQYF
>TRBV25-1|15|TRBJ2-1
CASSECLAGECEQFF
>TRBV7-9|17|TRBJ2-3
CASSPRQTGASTDTQYF
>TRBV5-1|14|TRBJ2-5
CASSRGGGQETQYF
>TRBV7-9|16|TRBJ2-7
CASTSKEAGGSYEQYF
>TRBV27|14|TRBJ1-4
CASRFTGGNEKLFF
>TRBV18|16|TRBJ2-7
CASSPNPSGRFDEQYF
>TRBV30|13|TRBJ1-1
CACGLGGNTEAFF
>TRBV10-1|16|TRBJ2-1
CASSDDSGNIRNEQFF
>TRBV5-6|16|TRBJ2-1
CASSLGTGDWGNEQFF
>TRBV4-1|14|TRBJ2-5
CASSLGLAGETQYF
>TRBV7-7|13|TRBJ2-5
CAGGTGIGETQYF
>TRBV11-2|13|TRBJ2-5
CASSFNRGETQYF
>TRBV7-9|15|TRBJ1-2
CASSLMDSGGYGYTF
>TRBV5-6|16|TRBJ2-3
CASSFPSGPSTDTQYF
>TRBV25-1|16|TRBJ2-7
CASSPIRGQGISEQYF
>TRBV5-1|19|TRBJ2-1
CASTSTPLGTGGQDNEQFF
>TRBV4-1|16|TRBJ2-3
CASSPRTSGSSDTQYF
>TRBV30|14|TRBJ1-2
CAGTQGNFNYGYTF
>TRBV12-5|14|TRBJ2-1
CASGYSREYNEQFF